This is a list of T cell receptor beta chains from one sample in a study of cytomegalovirus exposure and HLA in healthy donors. TCRdb's copy holds only in-frame clones and misses some; the assay was immunoSEQ multiplex PCR. Of around 120,000 clones listed, 60% to 85% are singletons. Material: PBMCs. These TCRs come from a woman aged 25 to 45 in good health and CMV-seropositive. CDR3s leave out the opening cysteine and the closing phenylalanine or tryptophan.

v_gene: TRBV11-2; CDR3aa: ASSLDRVGTEAF
v_gene: TRBV28; CDR3aa: ASSPVPVHLGHYEQY
v_gene: TRBV9; CDR3aa: ASARGGVRLDTDTQY
v_gene: TRBV9; CDR3aa: ASSAPGSGAYGYT
v_gene: TRBV5-6; CDR3aa: ASSRTGASYTEAF
v_gene: TRBV18; CDR3aa: ASSPDTRGSGYT
v_gene: TRBV19; CDR3aa: ASSAGYTTETQY
v_gene: TRBV25-1; CDR3aa: ASRAGTGGVYEQY
v_gene: TRBV25-1; CDR3aa: ASSGGQGLLGGYT
v_gene: TRBV5-5; CDR3aa: ASMEVVRVNSPLH
v_gene: TRBV6-6; CDR3aa: ASSYSTGSGYT
v_gene: TRBV9; CDR3aa: ASSPIGWGQGPTEAF
v_gene: TRBV2; CDR3aa: ASRADPRGEYYGYT
v_gene: TRBV5-6; CDR3aa: ASSWLSSEAF
v_gene: TRBV7-6; CDR3aa: ASSPKLTGQDYNEQF
v_gene: TRBV30; CDR3aa: AWSGTGPNQPQH
v_gene: TRBV9; CDR3aa: ASSDRGQETQY
v_gene: TRBV4-1; CDR3aa: ASSPPHGAADTQY
v_gene: TRBV5-4; CDR3aa: ASSLTGETEAF
v_gene: TRBV4-1; CDR3aa: ASSQGTAGVGGYT
v_gene: TRBV2; CDR3aa: ASRTGTGIPLSSYEQY
v_gene: TRBV18; CDR3aa: ASSPDFTVGYT
v_gene: TRBV7-2; CDR3aa: ASSFFQLDEQF
v_gene: TRBV7-3; CDR3aa: ASSLRGDLQETQY
v_gene: TRBV4-3; CDR3aa: ASSQGSDYEQY
v_gene: TRBV5-6; CDR3aa: ASSYDSGSGF
v_gene: TRBV6-1; CDR3aa: ASSDWTGYNSPLH
v_gene: TRBV7-2; CDR3aa: ASSLATGTNGYT
v_gene: TRBV14; CDR3aa: ASSPTRVSGYT
v_gene: TRBV2; CDR3aa: ASSFDRMNTEAF
v_gene: TRBV5-1; CDR3aa: ASSSTGSYGYT
v_gene: TRBV4-3; CDR3aa: ASSQGVSGGRGDEQF
v_gene: TRBV11-2; CDR3aa: ASSSLRTDTQY
v_gene: TRBV11-2; CDR3aa: ASRIGGGYEQY
v_gene: TRBV5-1; CDR3aa: ASSLGWDLAGSQETQY
v_gene: TRBV7-2; CDR3aa: ASSLTPGRGLYGYT